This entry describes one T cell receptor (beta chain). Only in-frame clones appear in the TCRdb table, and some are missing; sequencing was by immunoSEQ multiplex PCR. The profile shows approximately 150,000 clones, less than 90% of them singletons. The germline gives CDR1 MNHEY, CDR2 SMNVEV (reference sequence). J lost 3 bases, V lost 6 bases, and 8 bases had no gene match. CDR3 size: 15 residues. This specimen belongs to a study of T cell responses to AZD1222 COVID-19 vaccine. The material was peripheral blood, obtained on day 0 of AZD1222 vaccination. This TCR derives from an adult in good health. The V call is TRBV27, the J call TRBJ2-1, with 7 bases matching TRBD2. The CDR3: CASRPRLAVYNEQFF. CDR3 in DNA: TGTGCCAGCAGGCCCAGACTAGCTGTCTACAATGAGCAGTTCTTC.